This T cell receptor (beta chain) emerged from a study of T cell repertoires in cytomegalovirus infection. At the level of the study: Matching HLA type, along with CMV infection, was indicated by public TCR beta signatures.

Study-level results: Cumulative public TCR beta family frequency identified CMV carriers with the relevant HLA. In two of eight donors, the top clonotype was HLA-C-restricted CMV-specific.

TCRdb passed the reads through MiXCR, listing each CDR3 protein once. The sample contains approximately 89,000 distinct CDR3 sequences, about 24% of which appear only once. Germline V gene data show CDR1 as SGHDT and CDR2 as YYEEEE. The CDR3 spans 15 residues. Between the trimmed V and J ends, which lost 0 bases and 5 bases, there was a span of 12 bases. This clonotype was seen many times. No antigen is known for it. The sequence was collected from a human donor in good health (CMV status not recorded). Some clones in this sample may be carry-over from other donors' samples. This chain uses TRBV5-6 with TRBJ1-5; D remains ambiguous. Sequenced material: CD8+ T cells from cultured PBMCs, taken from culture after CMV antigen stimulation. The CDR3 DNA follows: TGTGCCAGCAGCTTGGACGGAGCTCGCCATCAGCCCCAGCATTTT. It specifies CASSLDGARHQPQHF. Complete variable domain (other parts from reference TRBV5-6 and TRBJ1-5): DAGVTQSPTHLIKTRGQQVTLRCSPKSGHDTVSWYQQALGQGPQFIFQYYEEEERQRGNFPDRFSGHQFPNYSSELNVNALLLGDSALYLCASSLDGARHQPQHFGDGTRLSIL.